This TCR beta chain came from a study of blood T cell repertoires in COVID-19. Assay used: immunoSEQ multiplex PCR; TCRdb lists only in-frame clones, some missing. The sample holds about 110,000 clones, about 85% seen once. CDR1 is SGHNT, CDR2 YENEEA, per germline. J gave up 2 bases and V 3 bases, and 10 bases lay outside the gene matches. This CDR3 spans 17 amino acids. This rearrangement joins TRBV11-3 to TRBJ2-5, with 9 bases matching TRBD1. The sample was peripheral blood. This clonotype originated in a man aged 35-49 years with acute or convalescent COVID-19. The CDR3 loop reads CASSLGQGSRGQETQYF. The CDR3 bases are TGTGCCAGCAGCTTGGGACAGGGATCGAGGGGGCAAGAGACCCAGTACTTC.